This is a list of T cell receptor beta chains from one sample in a study of CD8+ T cells in alopecia areata. TCRdb's table, derived via immunoSEQ multiplex PCR, lists solely in-frame clones and lacks some. The sample records tens of thousands of clones, around 59% being singletons. Sequencing used NKG2D-high CD8+ T cells sorted from blood. These receptors all come from a human donor with alopecia areata. Both conserved end residues are part of each CDR3. The size field is filled for only some rows; it gives once, few, many or a size class.

TRBV30	TRBJ2-1	.	CASGGVWVNEQFF
TRBV27	TRBJ1-5	.	CASSLRDNNQPQHF
TRBV29-1	TRBJ2-7	.	CSVEMEYEQYF
TRBV19	TRBJ2-7	few	CASSTGSSYEQYF
TRBV9	TRBJ2-1	.	CASSPPFGSGGADEQFF
TRBV28	TRBJ2-7	.	CASSLLQGTYEQYF
TRBV4-1	TRBJ2-1	.	CASSQDMAVEQFF
TRBV19	TRBJ2-4	.	CASSMGGTKNIQYF
TRBV2	TRBJ1-6	.	CASSELRRPPLHF
TRBV12-5	TRBJ2-1	.	CASGPGKREQFF
TRBV7-6	TRBJ2-2	.	CASSLNPTGELFF
TRBV19	TRBJ1-5	.	CASSIFGAGGQPQHF
TRBV20-1	TRBJ1-1	.	CSAHTYTEAFF
TRBV6-5	TRBJ1-1	once	CASSYGTGGDTEAFF